One and the same sample provided the 23 T cell receptor beta chains below, sequenced in a study of CD8 T cells in ankylosing spondylitis. TCRdb used MiXCR to reprocess the 5' RACE reads, holding one entry per CDR3 protein. The table has approximately 250,000 distinct CDR3 sequences, roughly 10% seen once. Specimen: blood, either unsorted or a sorted T cell fraction (not recorded which). The receptor set was obtained from a male donor with ankylosing spondylitis or in good health (not recorded which).

This clonotype was counted many times. The chain carries TRBV11-2 and TRBJ1-4; tentative D call: TRBD1 (6 bases). This CDR3 region has 15 residues. In germline, CDR1 is SGHAT, CDR2 FQNNGV. Trimming shortened V by 5 bases and J by 4 bases, and 14 bases separated the two germline ends. In DNA form, the CDR3 reads TGTGCCAGCAGCAAACAGGACAGCGTTAATGAAAAACTGTTTTTT. Amino acids: CASSKQDSVNEKLFF.

At least ten counts were recorded for this clonotype. The rearrangement links TRBV6-1 to TRBJ2-7; unclear D gene. The CDR3 loop spans 8 amino acids. From germline, CDR1 is MNHNS and CDR2 SASEGT. The CDR3 DNA reads TGTGTCTTTCCCGAGCAGTACTTC. This codes for CVFPEQYF.

This clonotype has ten or more counts. V usage is TRBV3-1 and J usage is TRBJ2-5; TRBD2 aligns across 11 bases. The junction had 9 bases not matched to a gene; V was cut back by 4 bases and J by 2 bases. Germline V gene data show CDR1 as LGHDT and CDR2 as YNNKEL (reference sequence). The CDR3 is 17 amino acids. The DNA for the CDR3 is TGTGCCAGCAGCCCCGGACTAGCGGGCAACTTACAAGAGACCCAGTACTTC. Translating gives CASSPGLAGNLQETQYF.

This clonotype was found many times. The rearrangement joins TRBV29-1 to TRBJ1-2; 7 nucleotides agree with TRBD1. CDR3 length: 13 amino acids. The ends lost 2 bases at V and 4 bases at J; junction bases unmatched: 4. CDR1 and CDR2 from the germline V gene are SQVTM and ANQGSEA. The CDR3 loop reads CSVELTGIYGYTF. The CDR3 bases are TGCAGCGTTGAACTGACAGGGATCTATGGCTACACCTTC.

In its sample, this clonotype was seen many times. At one end the junction does not follow the germline gene, possibly because of a read error. The chain has TRBV30 and TRBJ1-1; 9 bases agree with TRBD1. The germline CDR1 and CDR2 sequences are GTSNPN and SVGIG (reference sequence). The CDR3 runs to 15 residues. The CDR3 protein is CAWSEGQGGNTEAFF. CDR3 bases: TGTGCCTGGAGTGAGGGACAGGGCGGGAACACTGAAGCCTTCTTT.

The rearrangement joins TRBV20-1 to TRBJ2-5; 10 nucleotides agree with TRBD1. This CDR3 is built from 14 residues. Germline V CDR1 and CDR2: DFQATT, SNEGSKA (reference sequence). The V and J ends lost 5 bases and 4 bases, in that order; junction bases with no gene match: 7. The CDR3 DNA follows: TGCAGTGCTCGTTGGGACAGGGGCAGAGAGACCCAGTACTTC. Translating gives CSARWDRGRETQYF.

In this sample, this clonotype turned up a few times. The gene calls are TRBV18 and TRBJ2-3; D is unresolved. This CDR3 is built from 13 residues. V was shortened by 4 bases and J by 4 bases, with 9 bases between the two germline ends. From germline, CDR1 is KGHSH and CDR2 LQKENI. The CDR3 coding sequence is TGTGCCAGCTCACGTCTATCGGCAGATACGCAGTATTTT. Translation: CASSRLSADTQYF.

This clonotype has ten or more counts. CDR3 in DNA: TGTGCCAGCAGCCAGACCCAGGGATCCTACAATGAGCAGTTCTTC. It specifies CASSQTQGSYNEQFF. V gene TRBV3-1 combines with J gene TRBJ2-1, with D perhaps matching TRBD1 (5 bases). CDR3 length: 15 amino acids. Germline-derived CDR1 and CDR2 are LGHDT and YNNKEL (reference sequence). V lost 3 bases, J lost 1 base, and 10 bases lay in between.

The rearrangement joins TRBV7-9 to TRBJ1-1, with TRBD1 identical over 7 bases. The CDR3 is 14 amino acids. Germline V gene sequence: CDR1 SEHNR, CDR2 FQNEAQ (reference sequence). With V trimmed by 5 bases and J by 5 bases, 8 bases remained unmatched. Here the CDR3 reads CASSGGTVGTEAFF. CDR3 DNA: TGTGCCAGCAGCGGGGGGACAGTCGGAACTGAAGCTTTCTTT.

Ten or more counts support this clonotype. The V gene is TRBV5-1, the J gene TRBJ2-7, with 9 bases fitting TRBD1. The CDR3 contains 14 residues. CDR1 SGHRS and CDR2 YFSETQ come from the germline V gene. V lost 4 bases and J lost 3; bases outside the gene matches: 5. In DNA form, the CDR3 reads TGCGCCAGCAGCGCGGGACAGGGTGGCTACGAGCAGTACTTC. Translated, it gives CASSAGQGGYEQYF.

This clonotype was detected ten times or more. V and J are TRBV2 and TRBJ1-5; D is undetermined. This CDR3 comprises 13 residues. In germline, CDR1 is SNHLY, CDR2 FYNNEI. Trimming stripped 6 bases from V and 0 bases from J, with 6 bases between. The CDR3 spells CASSGDSNQPQHF. As DNA, the CDR3 is TGTGCCAGCAGCGGGGATAGCAATCAGCCCCAGCATTTT.

This clonotype was detected many times. The chain carries TRBV25-1 and TRBJ1-1; D is possibly TRBD1 (5 bases). CDR1 and CDR2 from the germline V gene are MGHDK and SYGVNS. V was cut by 2 bases and J by 3 bases, with 16 bases left in between. This CDR3 has 16 amino acids. The chain's CDR3 is CASSEGGRSRDTEAFF. CDR3 nucleotides: TGTGCCAGCAGTGAAGGGGGTAGGTCCCGGGACACTGAAGCTTTCTTT. Combining the CDR3 with reference TRBV25-1 and TRBJ1-1 gives the whole variable domain EADIYQTPRYLVIGTGKKITLECSQTMGHDKMYWYQQDPGMELHLIHYSYGVNSTEKGDLSSESTVSRIRTEHFPLTLESARPSHTSQYLCASSEGGRSRDTEAFFGQGTRLTVV.

This clonotype was counted ten times or more. The rearrangement joins TRBV30 to TRBJ1-1; maybe TRBD1 (5 bases). CDR1 GTSNPN and CDR2 SVGIG come from the germline V gene (reference sequence). V was trimmed by 3 bases and J by 1 base, leaving 12 bases between them. The CDR3 has 14 amino acids. CDR3 in DNA: TGTGCCTGGAGGGACACGGCAGGGAACACTGAAGCTTTCTTT. Encoded protein: CAWRDTAGNTEAFF.

The chain uses TRBV10-2 and TRBJ2-7; the D call may be TRBD1 or TRBD2 (5 bases each). V was clipped by 2 bases and J by 6 bases, with 8 bases between them. The germline CDR1 and CDR2 sequences are WSHSY and SAAADI. This CDR3 is 12 amino acids long. CDR3 in DNA: TGCGCCAGCAGTGAGGGGGGTAGCGAGCAGTACTTC. Translation: CASSEGGSEQYF.

The rearrangement links TRBV5-1 to TRBJ2-1, with 11 bases fitting TRBD2. CDR3 length: 17 residues. V gave up 0 bases and J gave up 1 base; unmatched junction bases: 3. Germline assignment: CDR1 SGHRS and CDR2 YFSETQ. The CDR3 region is CASSLAGTSGSYNEQFF. CDR3 nucleotide sequence: TGCGCCAGCAGCTTGGCCGGGACTAGCGGTTCCTACAATGAGCAGTTCTTC.

This clonotype was detected a few times. The chain recombines TRBV25-1 with TRBJ2-3; a possible D gene is TRBD1 (5 bases). CDR1 MGHDK and CDR2 SYGVNS come from the germline V gene. CDR3 length: 14 residues. Trimming took 3 bases from V and 3 from J, leaving 10 bases between them. The DNA for the CDR3 is TGTGCCAGCAGTGATCGTACAGGTACAGATACGCAGTATTTT. This gives the protein CASSDRTGTDTQYF.

This clonotype was observed many times. The chain recombines TRBV5-1 with TRBJ1-1, with 8 bases identical to TRBD1. This CDR3 comprises 16 residues. Germline CDR1 reads SGHRS; CDR2 reads YFSETQ. V shed 4 bases, J shed 0 bases, and the junction held 8 bases outside the gene matches. This CDR3 reads CASSPSPTGVNTEAFF. In nucleotides, the CDR3 is TGCGCCAGCAGCCCTAGCCCGACAGGGGTGAACACTGAAGCTTTCTTT.

This clonotype has a count of ten or more. The chain has TRBV7-2 and TRBJ2-5; D ambiguous. V lost 3 bases and J 5 bases, leaving 7 bases between the germline ends. Germline CDR1 is SGHTA and CDR2 is FQGNSA. CDR3 length: 12 amino acids. The CDR3 region has the DNA TGTGCCAGCAGCTTGATGGCGGAGACCCAGTACTTC. Protein sequence: CASSLMAETQYF.

This clonotype occurred many times. This chain links TRBV12-3 or TRBV12-4 with TRBJ2-3; perhaps D is TRBD1 or TRBD2 (5 bases each). The CDR3 is made up of 15 amino acids. Between the trimmed V and J ends, which lost 5 bases and 2 bases, there was a span of 14 bases. In DNA, the CDR3 is TGTGCCAGCAGTCCCTCCCGAGGGACCACAGATACGCAGTATTTT. This codes for CASSPSRGTTDTQYF.

This clonotype was seen many times. The CDR3 DNA sequence: TGCAGTGCCGCCCGGGACAGGGGGATTGAAGCTTTCTTT. Its protein product is CSAARDRGIEAFF. The chain carries TRBV20-1 and TRBJ1-1; 11 bases are shared with TRBD1. This CDR3 is built from 13 residues. V was clipped by 6 bases and J by 7 bases; unmatched bases: 7. The germline gives CDR1 DFQATT, CDR2 SNEGSKA (reference sequence).

This clonotype was seen at least ten times. V and J are TRBV6-2 or TRBV6-3 and TRBJ2-2, with 7 bases lining up with TRBD1. This CDR3 region has 15 residues. The ends lost 6 bases at V and 0 bases at J; junction bases unmatched: 4. Germline V gives CDR1 MNHEY, CDR2 SVGEGT. CDR3: CASSRTGSNTGELFF. As DNA, the CDR3 is TGTGCCAGCAGCCGGACAGGATCGAACACCGGGGAGCTGTTTTTT.

This clonotype was seen at least ten times. This rearrangement joins TRBV12-3 or TRBV12-4 to TRBJ1-3; 9 bases agree with TRBD1. The CDR3 sequence is 15 residues long. V lost 6 bases and J lost 0; bases outside the gene matches: 3. For the CDR3, the DNA is TGTGCCAGCAGCACAGGGGGCTACTCTGGAAACACCATATATTTT. Its translation: CASSTGGYSGNTIYF.

This clonotype was detected many times. This chain links TRBV6-5 with TRBJ1-6, with D possibly TRBD1 on 5 matching bases. The V gene's germline CDR1 is MNHEY and CDR2 SVGAGI. This CDR3 is built from 17 residues. Trimming removed 0 bases from V and 2 bases from J, with 11 bases in between. The CDR3 region is CASSYSKQTAYNSPLHF. The CDR3 coding sequence is TGTGCCAGCAGTTACTCGAAACAGACAGCCTATAATTCACCCCTCCACTTT.